Listed here are 17 T cell receptor beta chains from one sample, sequenced in a study of shared clonotypes between healthy human individuals. Method: immunoSEQ multiplex PCR; TCRdb's copy keeps in-frame clones and lacks some. The data contain around 510,000 clones, 90% to 96% of them singletons. The sample comprised naive CD4+ T cells sorted from blood. Documented subset: CD45RA+ positively selected. The receptors were sampled from a woman younger than 45 in good health.

The V and J genes are TRBV19 and TRBJ2-7, with unresolved D. The CDR3 has 14 residues. The germline V and J ends were trimmed by 4 bases and 5 bases, with 15 bases remaining between them. Germline V lookup: CDR1 LNHDA, CDR2 SQIVND (reference sequence). The CDR3 here is CASSTSQTSNEQYF. The CDR3 DNA is TGTGCCAGTAGTACGTCCCAGACAAGCAACGAGCAGTACTTC.

The gene calls are TRBV5-1 and TRBJ1-2, with D uncertain. This CDR3 has 16 amino acids. V was pared by 0 bases and J by 1 base, with 13 bases between. Germline CDR1 and CDR2: SGHRS and YFSETQ. CDR3 DNA: TGCGCCAGCAGCTTGGATCGCAGACCCGTTAACTATGGCTACACCTTC. It specifies CASSLDRRPVNYGYTF.

The chain employs TRBV4-2 and TRBJ1-3; D is unresolved. Trimming removed 0 bases at V and 1 base at J, with 16 bases between. This CDR3 region has 18 residues. Germline lookup yields CDR1 LGHNA and CDR2 YNFKEQ. The CDR3 DNA sequence: TGTGCCAGCAGCCAAGATATTCAGCAAGGGTTTTCTGGAAACACCATATATTTT. It codes for CASSQDIQQGFSGNTIYF.

The chain carries TRBV10-3 and TRBJ2-1; tentatively, D is TRBD1 or TRBD2 (5 bases each). CDR1 and CDR2 (germline): ENHRY, SYGVKD. CDR3 length: 13 amino acids. Trimming took 6 bases from V and 6 from J, leaving 12 bases between them. The CDR3 reads CAIRAIGTNEQFF. The CDR3 nucleotides read TGTGCCATCAGGGCCATAGGGACCAATGAGCAGTTCTTC.

J is TRBJ2-2 and V is TRBV27; 11 positions match TRBD2. J gave up 3 bases and V 10 bases, and 13 bases lay outside the gene matches. Per germline, CDR1 MNHEY and CDR2 SMNVEV (reference sequence). The CDR3 has 17 amino acids. The CDR3 DNA sequence: TGTGCCATAGCCGGGACTAGCGGAGGGGTAGACACCGGGGAGCTGTTTTTT. This encodes CAIAGTSGGVDTGELFF.

This clone was picked up one time. The V call is TRBV6-4, the J call TRBJ1-5; TRBD1 agrees at 8 bases. Germline V gene sequence: CDR1 MRHNA, CDR2 SNTAGT. CDR3 length: 15 residues. The trim removed 6 bases at V and 0 bases at J, leaving 4 bases unmatched. CDR3 loop: CASRSDRVSNQPQHF. For the CDR3, the DNA is TGTGCCAGCAGATCGGACAGGGTTAGCAATCAGCCCCAGCATTTT.

The chain is built from TRBV27 and TRBJ1-2; tentative D call: TRBD1 (6 bases). This CDR3 is built from 14 residues. The V gene lost 5 bases and the J gene lost 3 bases, with 13 bases spanning the gap. Germline V gene data show CDR1 as MNHEY and CDR2 as SMNVEV (reference sequence). CDR3 region: CASSTYRDYYGYTF. The DNA of the CDR3 is TGTGCCAGCAGTACCTACAGGGATTACTATGGCTACACCTTC.

The rearrangement joins TRBV6-1 to TRBJ2-1, with a tentative D call TRBD1 (6 bases). V was cut by 7 bases and J by 6 bases, with 10 bases left in between. The V gene's germline CDR1 is MNHNS and CDR2 SASEGT. The CDR3 sequence is 12 residues long. CDR3 DNA sequence: TGTGCCAGCATAGGACAGTTCAATGAGCAGTTCTTC. Amino acids: CASIGQFNEQFF.

The J gene is TRBJ2-3, the V gene TRBV7-9, with 9 bases aligning to TRBD2. Germline V gene lookup returns CDR1 SEHNR and CDR2 FQNEAQ (reference sequence). The length of the CDR3 is 16 residues. The ends lost 5 bases at V and 3 bases at J; junction bases unmatched: 9. This chain's CDR3 is CASSVLAGGSTDTQYF. The CDR3, as DNA: TGTGCCAGCAGCGTACTCGCGGGAGGGTCTACAGATACGCAGTATTTT. Drawing the rest from reference TRBV7-9 and TRBJ2-3, the complete variable domain is DTGVSQNPRHKITKRGQNVTFRCDPISEHNRLYWYRQTLGQGPEFLTYFQNEAQLEKSRLLSDRFSAERPKGSFSTLEIQRTEQGDSAMYLCASSVLAGGSTDTQYFGPGTRLTVL.

The chain employs TRBV12-1 and TRBJ2-7; TRBD1, the table's D call, was not compared with the DNA. TRBV12-1 is a recognized pseudogene. The CDR3 extends over 15 amino acids. The CDR3 reads CASSLGGTGNYEQYF. The CDR3 DNA reads as TGTGCCAGCAGCTTGGGAGGGACAGGGAATTACGAGCAGTACTTC.

The chain employs TRBV7-7 and TRBJ2-5; 9 bases fit TRBD1. CDR3 length: 15 amino acids. CDR1 SSHAT and CDR2 FNYEAQ come from the germline V gene (reference sequence). The J segment lost 4 bases and the V segment lost 2 bases, leaving 5 bases of the junction unmatched. CDR3 sequence reads: CASSLTTGGTETQYF. The DNA for the CDR3 is TGTGCCAGCAGCTTAACCACAGGGGGCACAGAGACCCAGTACTTC.

This chain joins TRBV25-1 and TRBJ1-3; 7 positions match TRBD1. The CDR3 has 16 residues. Germline-derived CDR1 and CDR2 are MGHDK and SYGVNS. The trim removed 8 bases at V and 0 bases at J, leaving 10 bases unmatched. CDR3 sequence: CASQGELKLSGNTIYF. CDR3 in DNA: TGTGCCAGCCAGGGGGAGTTAAAGCTCTCTGGAAACACCATATATTTT. The variable domain in full, completed from reference TRBV25-1 and TRBJ1-3, reads EADIYQTPRYLVIGTGKKITLECSQTMGHDKMYWYQQDPGMELHLIHYSYGVNSTEKGDLSSESTVSRIRTEHFPLTLESARPSHTSQYLCASQGELKLSGNTIYFGEGSWLTVV.

J is TRBJ2-7 and V is TRBV28; D perhaps matches TRBD1 (6 bases). Trimming cost V 8 bases and J 0 bases, with 17 bases left between them. Germline assignment: CDR1 MDHEN and CDR2 SYDVKM. This CDR3 has 15 residues. The CDR3 coding sequence is TGTGCCAGCTTACGGCCGGGACACCACTCCTACGAGCAGTACTTC. Translating it yields CASLRPGHHSYEQYF.

DNA of the CDR3: TGTGCCAGCAGCTTAGGGGGGAGTAGCTACGAGCAGTACTTC. Encoded protein: CASSLGGSSYEQYF. The chain links TRBV13 to TRBJ2-7, with TRBD2 as a possible D gene (5 bases). The germline gives CDR1 PRHDT, CDR2 FYEKMQ (reference sequence). The CDR3 totals 14 residues. The V gene lost 0 bases and the J gene lost 3 bases, with 9 bases spanning the gap. The full variable domain, rest sourced from reference TRBV13 and TRBJ2-7, is AAGVIQSPRHLIKEKRETATLKCYPIPRHDTVYWYQQGPGQDPQFLISFYEKMQSDKGSIPDRFSAQQFSDYHSELNMSSLELGDSALYFCASSLGGSSYEQYFGPGTRLTVT.

The chain carries TRBV5-1 and TRBJ2-3, with 11 nucleotides matching TRBD2. CDR1 is SGHRS, CDR2 YFSETQ, per germline. J gave up 2 bases and V 4 bases, and 3 bases lay outside the gene matches. The CDR3 contains 15 residues. This chain's CDR3 is CASSVGLAVTDTQYF. The CDR3 DNA follows: TGCGCCAGCAGCGTGGGACTAGCGGTCACAGATACGCAGTATTTT. Combining the CDR3 with reference TRBV5-1 and TRBJ2-3 gives the whole variable domain KAGVTQTPRYLIKTRGQQVTLSCSPISGHRSVSWYQQTPGQGLQFLFEYFSETQRNKGNFPGRFSGRQFSNSRSEMNVSTLELGDSALYLCASSVGLAVTDTQYFGPGTRLTVL.

The chain recombines TRBV5-1 with TRBJ2-7; D gene unclear. CDR1 SGHRS and CDR2 YFSETQ come from the germline V gene. CDR3 length equals 16 residues. Trimming removed 0 bases at V and 5 bases at J, with 18 bases between. CDR3 nucleotide sequence: TGCGCCAGCAGCTTGGCCACCTACGGAAGCCGGGACGAGCAGTACTTC. The encoded protein is CASSLATYGSRDEQYF.

V is TRBV19 and J is TRBJ2-3; no clear D. Trimming left V 2 bases short and J 2 bases short, with 11 bases between. The CDR3 loop spans 15 amino acids. Germline-derived CDR1 and CDR2 are LNHDA and SQIVND (reference sequence). Here the CDR3 DNA reads TGTGCCAGTAGTATATCCTGGATGATCACAGATACGCAGTATTTT. It is translated as CASSISWMITDTQYF.